In its sample, the clone carrying this TCR beta chain was seen a few times. Amplified material comprised TCR beta CDR3 regions derived from RNA transcripts. First-round RT-PCR relied on HTBI primers, and a second-round multiplex PCR came next. TCRdb redid the calling of the multiplex PCR reads with MiXCR, one entry per CDR3 protein. The sample contains 300,000 or so distinct CDR3 sequences, around a sixth of which appear only once. Germline-derived CDR1 and CDR2 are DFQATT and SNEGSKA (reference sequence). This CDR3 spans 12 amino acids. The V and J ends lost 7 bases and 5 bases, in that order; junction bases with no gene match: 3. The source of the sample is a study of Graves' ophthalmopathy and Graves' hyperthyroidism. Study at large: Peripheral blood samples were taken at initial diagnosis, before any treatment.

This receptor was identified in an adult man with Graves' ophthalmopathy. The chain carries TRBV20-1 and TRBJ2-7, with 12 bases that match TRBD2. The sample was peripheral blood. Written as DNA, the CDR3 is TGCAGTGGGACTAGCGGGATGGACGAGCAGTACTTC. This codes for CSGTSGMDEQYF.